The 15 T cell receptor beta chains below come from one sample, sequenced in a study of human T cells and chemical hapten exposure. TCRdb redid the calling of the RACE reads with MiXCR, one entry per CDR3 protein. Here the sample spans about 46,000 distinct CDR3 sequences, 3.5% to 4.5% being singletons. The time point denotes: healthy volunteer bleed at 2 weeks. Unseparated into fractions, whole blood served as the source from which total RNA was extracted. Sequencing was performed on whole blood. The source of these receptors is a female donor in good health. Some clones in this sample may be carry-over from other donors' samples.

This clonotype was counted many times. The rearrangement links TRBV6-6 to TRBJ1-2; D remains unclear. With 10 bases removed from V and 3 bases from J, the gap between germline ends came to 12 bases. The CDR3 spans 12 residues. CDR1 is MNHNY, CDR2 SVGAGI, per germline (reference sequence). CDR3: CATKEGDYGYTF. CDR3 coding DNA: TGTGCCACCAAGGAGGGTGACTATGGCTACACCTTC.

Many counts were recorded for this clonotype. This chain joins TRBV12-3 or TRBV12-4 and TRBJ2-3; 8 bases agree with TRBD2. CDR3 length equals 16 residues. Trimming took 6 bases from V and 1 from J; bases not matched to a gene: 9. The CDR3 DNA sequence: TGTGCCAGCAGGAGAACCGGGACTAGGGGCACAGATACGCAGTATTTT. Amino acid sequence: CASRRTGTRGTDTQYF.

This clonotype was observed at least ten times. V usage is TRBV6-2 or TRBV6-3 and J usage is TRBJ2-3; no definite D call. The germline V gene encodes CDR1 MNHEY and CDR2 SVGEGT. Trimming removed 4 bases at V and 4 bases at J, with 6 bases between. The CDR3 is 12 amino acids. Written as DNA, the CDR3 is TGTGCCAGCAGTTCCCGGTCAGATACGCAGTATTTT. Its protein is CASSSRSDTQYF.

This clonotype has just a few counts. The genes are TRBV5-6 and TRBJ1-5; no reliable D call. The V end lost 4 bases, the J end lost 0 bases, and 8 bases lay between the germline ends. Germline-derived CDR1 and CDR2 are SGHDT and YYEEEE. The CDR3 sequence is 14 residues long. The CDR3: CASSVTHSNQPQHF. The CDR3 nucleotides are TGTGCCAGCAGCGTCACTCATAGCAATCAGCCCCAGCATTTT.

This clonotype was counted ten times or more. The J gene is TRBJ2-2, the V gene TRBV5-1; the D gene is possibly TRBD2 (6 bases). Germline values: CDR1 SGHRS, CDR2 YFSETQ. V was pared by 4 bases and J by 2 bases, with 12 bases between. The CDR3 extends over 15 amino acids. CDR3 protein: CASSGGLVNTGELFF. Here the CDR3 DNA reads TGCGCCAGCAGCGGGGGACTTGTCAACACCGGGGAGCTGTTTTTT.

The V and J genes are TRBV14 and TRBJ2-7, with D tentatively TRBD1 or TRBD2 (5 bases each). The V and J ends lost 0 bases and 1 base respectively, with 7 bases between them. The germline V gene has CDR1 SGHDN and CDR2 FVKESK. This CDR3 spans 14 amino acids. The CDR3 loop is CASSQEGTSYEQYF. The CDR3 DNA follows: TGTGCCAGCAGCCAAGAGGGGACGTCCTACGAGCAGTACTTC.

This clonotype came up many times. CDR3 region: CASSLNLQGSTDTQYF. The CDR3 nucleotides read TGTGCCAGCAGCTTAAATTTACAGGGGAGCACAGATACGCAGTATTTT. This chain connects TRBV7-3 to TRBJ2-3; 7 positions agree with TRBD1. The V and J ends lost 1 base and 0 bases, in that order; junction bases with no gene match: 4. There are 16 residues in the CDR3. Per the germline V gene, CDR1 is SGHTA and CDR2 is FQGTGA.

This clonotype was counted at least ten times. The rearrangement joins TRBV9 to TRBJ2-3; D is possibly TRBD1 (6 bases). Trimming left V 4 bases short and J 2 bases short, with 14 bases between. Germline assignment: CDR1 SGDLS and CDR2 YYNGEE. The CDR3 runs to 15 residues. Here the CDR3 reads CASSFRQVVTDTQYF. In nucleotides, the CDR3 is TGTGCCAGCAGCTTCCGACAGGTCGTCACAGATACGCAGTATTTT.

This clonotype was seen ten or more times. The chain joins TRBV5-1 to TRBJ2-3; the D is unclear. Germline V gene data show CDR1 as SGHRS and CDR2 as YFSETQ. This CDR3 has 13 amino acids. The V end lost 3 bases, the J end lost 5 bases, and 10 bases lay between the germline ends. The DNA for the CDR3 is TGCGCCAGCAGCTCGCTACTCGGAGATACGCAGTATTTT. It encodes CASSSLLGDTQYF.

A note on this clonotype: This may come from a read error, since a much larger clone is one base off. The CDR3 DNA sequence: TGTGCCAGCAGTTTCCCGCCGCGACTAGCGGGGGATTCAGATACGCTGTATTTT. Amino acid sequence: CASSFPPRLAGDSDTLYF. The V and J genes are TRBV12-3 or TRBV12-4 and TRBJ2-3; 12 nucleotides align to TRBD2. The CDR3 covers 18 residues.

This clonotype was seen ten or more times. This sequence joins TRBV5-1 and TRBJ1-1; D is possibly TRBD1 (6 bases). Germline V lookup: CDR1 SGHRS, CDR2 YFSETQ. The CDR3 is 15 residues long. The ends were cut back, 2 bases at V and 1 base at J, with 12 bases in the middle. The CDR3 sequence: CASSFVGGQNTEAFF. As DNA, the CDR3 is TGCGCCAGCAGCTTTGTGGGGGGCCAGAACACTGAAGCTTTCTTT.

The chain carries TRBV5-4 and TRBJ1-2, with D possibly TRBD1 on 6 matching bases. CDR1 SGHNT and CDR2 YYREEE come from the germline V gene (reference sequence). This CDR3 is built from 14 residues. V dropped 2 bases and J dropped 4 bases, with 12 bases sitting between them. CDR3 loop: CASSFKGGRYGYTF. CDR3 DNA sequence: TGTGCCAGCAGCTTTAAGGGGGGCCGCTATGGCTACACCTTC.

This clonotype was recorded at least ten times. V gene TRBV15 combines with J gene TRBJ2-5; a possible D gene is TRBD1 (6 bases). The germline gives CDR1 LNHNV, CDR2 YYDKDF (reference sequence). The CDR3 covers 14 residues. The ends were cut back, 2 bases at V and 7 bases at J, with 14 bases in the middle. The CDR3 bases are TGTGCCACCAGCAGACGAACAGGGTATGGGACCCAGTACTTC. It translates to CATSRRTGYGTQYF.

Ten or more counts support this clonotype. The V and J genes are TRBV2 and TRBJ1-1; D gene uncertain. The germline V gene has CDR1 SNHLY and CDR2 FYNNEI. The CDR3 extends over 15 amino acids. V was trimmed by 3 bases and J by 2 bases, leaving 13 bases between them. The chain's CDR3 is CASSDGINFNTEAFF. Written as DNA, the CDR3 is TGTGCCAGCAGTGATGGAATCAATTTCAACACTGAAGCTTTCTTT.

This clonotype was recorded many times. The gene calls are TRBV25-1 and TRBJ1-3; perhaps TRBD1 as D (6 bases). The CDR3 consists of 14 residues. Germline V gene data show CDR1 as MGHDK and CDR2 as SYGVNS. Between the trimmed V and J ends, which lost 5 bases and 5 bases, there was a span of 13 bases. The CDR3 is CASSLGGPRNTIYF. CDR3 nucleotides: TGTGCCAGCAGTCTGGGGGGGCCTCGAAACACCATATATTTT.